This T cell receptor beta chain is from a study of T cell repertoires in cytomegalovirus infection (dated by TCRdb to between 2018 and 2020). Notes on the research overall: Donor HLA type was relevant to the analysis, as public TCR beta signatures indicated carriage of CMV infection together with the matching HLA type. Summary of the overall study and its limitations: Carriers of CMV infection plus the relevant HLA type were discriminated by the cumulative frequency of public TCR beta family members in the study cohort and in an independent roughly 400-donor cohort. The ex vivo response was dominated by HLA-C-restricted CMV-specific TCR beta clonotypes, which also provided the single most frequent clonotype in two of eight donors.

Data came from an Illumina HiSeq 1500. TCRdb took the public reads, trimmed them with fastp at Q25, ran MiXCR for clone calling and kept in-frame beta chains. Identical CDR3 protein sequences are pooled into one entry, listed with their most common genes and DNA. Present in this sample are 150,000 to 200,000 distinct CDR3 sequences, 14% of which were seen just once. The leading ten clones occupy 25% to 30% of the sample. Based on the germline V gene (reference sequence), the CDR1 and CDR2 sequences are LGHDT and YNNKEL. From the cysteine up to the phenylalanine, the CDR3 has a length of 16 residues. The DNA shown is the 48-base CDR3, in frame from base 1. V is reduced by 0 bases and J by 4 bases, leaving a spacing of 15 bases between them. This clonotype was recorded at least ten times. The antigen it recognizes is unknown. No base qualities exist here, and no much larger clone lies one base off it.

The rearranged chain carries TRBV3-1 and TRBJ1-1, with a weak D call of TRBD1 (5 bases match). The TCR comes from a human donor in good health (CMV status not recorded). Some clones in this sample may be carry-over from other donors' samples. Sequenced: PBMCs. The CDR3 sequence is CASSQDPGRGVTEAFF. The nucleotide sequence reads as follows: TGTGCCAGCAGCCAAGATCCCGGTCGGGGGGTCACTGAAGCTTTCTTT.